The 12 T cell receptor beta chains below all came from one sample that was sequenced in a study of T cells in tuberculosis (dated by TCRdb to the late 2010s). Thawed, overnight-rested PBMC were stained with GMM-loaded CD1B tetramer, a Live/Dead dye and anti-CD3, then sorted on a FACS Aria II. CD1B tetramers were loaded with C32 glucose monomycolate purified from Rhodococcus equi. Preparation of the library involved the immunoSEQ multiplex PCR assay. Drawn from immuneACCESS, this table holds only the in-frame rearrangements with V and J called that TCRdb kept. Clones are partly lost; checked studies trace under half to an unresolved V gene and leave the rest unexplained. In this sample the table shows 70,000 to 95,000 clones, roughly 90% of which occur a single time. Approximately 2% of the sample comes from the top ten. Sequenced: CD1b-GMM tetramer-negative cells sorted from PBMCs. In the paper's terms, the cell subset or site label means: T cells not binding CD1B-GMM tetramer, sorted from same donor. The receptors shown here come from an adult woman with latent tuberculosis.

DNA for the CDR3: TGTGCCAGCAGCGCGGGATTTAGCAATCAGCCCCAGCATTTT. Its protein product is CASSAGFSNQPQHF. The rearrangement joins TRBV9 to TRBJ1-5; no clear D. The CDR3 runs 14 residues. Germline V CDR1 and CDR2: SGDLS, YYNGEE. V dropped 3 bases and J dropped 0 bases, with 7 bases sitting between them. The variable domain in full, with the rest retrieved from reference TRBV9 and TRBJ1-5, is DSGVTQTPKHLITATGQRVTLRCSPRSGDLSVYWYQQSLDQGLQFLIQYYNGEERAKGNILERFSAQQFPDLHSELNLSSLELGDSALYFCASSAGFSNQPQHFGDGTRLSIL.

This sequence joins TRBV7-2 and TRBJ2-3, with D perhaps TRBD2 (5 bases). V gave up 1 base and J gave up 4 bases, with 18 bases separating them. The CDR3 sequence is 17 residues long. Germline V gene lookup returns CDR1 SGHTA and CDR2 FQGNSA. The CDR3: CASSLDRRSAFPDTQYF. The CDR3 bases are TGTGCCAGCAGCTTAGATAGGAGGTCGGCATTCCCAGATACGCAGTATTTT. Based on the CDR3 plus reference TRBV7-2 and TRBJ2-3, the full variable domain is GAGVSQSPSNKVTEKGKDVELRCDPISGHTALYWYRQSLGQGLEFLIYFQGNSAPDKSGLPSDRFSAERTGGSVSTLTIQRTQQEDSAVYLCASSLDRRSAFPDTQYFGPGTRLTVL.

The chain has TRBV5-6 and TRBJ2-1; 8 bases fit TRBD1. The CDR3 consists of 15 residues. In germline, CDR1 is SGHDT, CDR2 YYEEEE. V gave up 4 bases and J gave up 6 bases; unmatched junction bases: 9. The CDR3 reads CASSLRGTGPNEQFF. For the CDR3, the DNA is TGTGCCAGCAGCCTGAGGGGGACAGGACCCAATGAGCAGTTCTTC. The full variable domain, rest sourced from reference TRBV5-6 and TRBJ2-1, is DAGVTQSPTHLIKTRGQQVTLRCSPKSGHDTVSWYQQALGQGPQFIFQYYEEEERQRGNFPDRFSGHQFPNYSSELNVNALLLGDSALYLCASSLRGTGPNEQFFGPGTRLTVL.

This clone showed up just once. The chain links TRBV5-1 to TRBJ2-3; TRBD1 might be the D (5 bases). V gave up 5 bases and J gave up 2 bases, with 9 bases separating them. Germline V gene sequence: CDR1 SGHRS, CDR2 YFSETQ. The CDR3 consists of 13 residues. CDR3 region: CASRQVITDTQYF. The CDR3 DNA follows: TGCGCCAGCAGACAGGTGATCACAGATACGCAGTATTTT.

This rearrangement joins TRBV4-1 to TRBJ1-2, with D possibly matching TRBD1 (5 bases). The germline gives CDR1 MGHRA, CDR2 YSYEKL. V lost 2 bases and J 3 bases, leaving 13 bases between the germline ends. The CDR3 is 15 residues long. The CDR3 bases are TGCGCCAGCAGCCAAATTCAGGGTCCGGACTATGGCTACACCTTC. Its translation is CASSQIQGPDYGYTF.

The genes are TRBV7-8 and TRBJ1-2; 9 positions match TRBD1. Germline CDR1 and CDR2: SGHVS and FQNEAQ. V lost 6 bases and J lost 4; bases outside the gene matches: 9. The CDR3 totals 15 residues. Here the CDR3 reads CASSSTGGGGYGYTF. CDR3 DNA: TGTGCCAGCAGTTCTACAGGGGGCGGGGGCTATGGCTACACCTTC.

This chain uses TRBV30 with TRBJ2-1; 9 bases agree with TRBD2. Trimming at V came to 8 bases and at J to 2 bases, leaving 13 bases not matched to a gene. The germline gives CDR1 GTSNPN, CDR2 SVGIG (reference sequence). The CDR3 is 16 residues long. In DNA form, the CDR3 reads TGTGCCAGCCCAATGAAGGGCGGGGGGGCCTACAATGAGCAGTTCTTC. This sequence encodes CASPMKGGGAYNEQFF.

The chain is built from TRBV4-1 and TRBJ2-1, with 7 bases aligning to TRBD2. CDR3 length: 16 residues. Trimming cost V 0 bases and J 3 bases; bases outside gene matches: 5. Germline V lookup: CDR1 MGHRA, CDR2 YSYEKL. CDR3 nucleotides: TGCGCCAGCAGCCAAGAGGGGGGGGGAAGCTACAATGAGCAGTTCTTC. It specifies CASSQEGGGSYNEQFF.

CDR3 sequence: CASSPRGRMGYGYTF. In nucleotides, the CDR3 is TGTGCCAGCTCACCCCGGGGGAGGATGGGGTATGGCTACACCTTC. The chain links TRBV18 to TRBJ1-2; possibly TRBD1 for D (5 bases). V lost 3 bases, J lost 5 bases, and 16 bases lay in between. The CDR3 is made up of 15 amino acids. The V gene's germline CDR1 is KGHSH and CDR2 LQKENI.

V usage is TRBV2 and J usage is TRBJ2-5; D perhaps matches TRBD1 (6 bases). This CDR3 is built from 13 residues. Deletions cut 11 bases from V and 4 bases from J, with 17 bases between. Looked up from germline, CDR1 is SNHLY and CDR2 is FYNNEI. The CDR3 DNA reads TGTGCCGGGCGCAGGGGAGCAGGAGAGACCCAGTACTTC. Translation gives CAGRRGAGETQYF.

The chain has TRBV9 and TRBJ2-7, with a tentative D call TRBD2 (6 bases). The CDR3 sequence is 15 residues long. Germline-derived CDR1 and CDR2 are SGDLS and YYNGEE. Trimming pared 4 bases from V and 5 bases from J, leaving 19 bases between. The CDR3 nucleotides are TGTGCCAGCAGCACTGGGGACTCCGAATCGGACGAGCAGTACGTC. This translates into CASSTGDSESDEQYV.

This chain links TRBV7-9 with TRBJ2-1; 9 bases fit TRBD2. CDR1 and CDR2 from the germline V gene are SEHNR and FQNEAQ (reference sequence). The CDR3 loop spans 16 amino acids. Trimming took 5 bases from V and 2 from J; bases not matched to a gene: 7. The CDR3: CASSPPGTSTYNEQFF. CDR3 DNA: TGTGCCAGCAGCCCACCCGGGACTAGCACCTACAATGAGCAGTTCTTC. Combining the CDR3 with reference TRBV7-9 and TRBJ2-1 gives the whole variable domain DTGVSQNPRHKITKRGQNVTFRCDPISEHNRLYWYRQTLGQGPEFLTYFQNEAQLEKSRLLSDRFSAERPKGSFSTLEIQRTEQGDSAMYLCASSPPGTSTYNEQFFGPGTRLTVL.